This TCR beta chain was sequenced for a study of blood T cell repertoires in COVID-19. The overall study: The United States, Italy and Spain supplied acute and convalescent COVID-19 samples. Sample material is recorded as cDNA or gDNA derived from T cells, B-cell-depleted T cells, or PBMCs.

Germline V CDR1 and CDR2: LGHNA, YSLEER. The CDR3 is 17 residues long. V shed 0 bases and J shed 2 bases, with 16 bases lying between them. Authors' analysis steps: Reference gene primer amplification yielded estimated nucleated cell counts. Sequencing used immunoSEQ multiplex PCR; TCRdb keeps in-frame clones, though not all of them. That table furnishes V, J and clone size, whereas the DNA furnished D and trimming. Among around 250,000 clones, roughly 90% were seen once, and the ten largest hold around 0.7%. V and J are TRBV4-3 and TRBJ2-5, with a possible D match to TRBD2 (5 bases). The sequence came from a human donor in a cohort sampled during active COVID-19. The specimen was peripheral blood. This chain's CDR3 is CASSQDFAQDLQETQYF. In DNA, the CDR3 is TGCGCCAGCAGCCAAGACTTCGCGCAGGACTTACAAGAGACCCAGTACTTC.